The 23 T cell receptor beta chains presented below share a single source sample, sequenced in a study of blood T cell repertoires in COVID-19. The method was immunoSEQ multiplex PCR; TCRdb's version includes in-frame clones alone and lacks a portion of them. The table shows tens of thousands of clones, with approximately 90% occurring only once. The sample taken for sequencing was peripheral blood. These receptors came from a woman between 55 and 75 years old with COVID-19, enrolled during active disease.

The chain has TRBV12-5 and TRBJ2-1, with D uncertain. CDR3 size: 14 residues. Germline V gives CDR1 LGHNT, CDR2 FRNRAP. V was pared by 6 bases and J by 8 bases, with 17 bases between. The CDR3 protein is CASGAAPQAYEQFF. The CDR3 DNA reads TGTGCTAGTGGGGCTGCACCCCAGGCTTATGAGCAGTTCTTC.

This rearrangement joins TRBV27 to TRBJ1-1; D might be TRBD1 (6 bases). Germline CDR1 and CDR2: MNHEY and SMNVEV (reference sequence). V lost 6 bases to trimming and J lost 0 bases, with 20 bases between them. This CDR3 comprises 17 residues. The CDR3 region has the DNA TGTGCCAGCAGCCATCAAACGACAGGCTTCCTGAACACTGAAGCTTTCTTT. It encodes CASSHQTTGFLNTEAFF.

The DNA of the CDR3 is TGCAGCGTTCCCGCATGGGCGCAACCTTACAATGAGCAGTTCTTC. Translating gives CSVPAWAQPYNEQFF. V usage is TRBV29-1 and J usage is TRBJ2-1; D is unresolved. Germline assignment: CDR1 SQVTM and CDR2 ANQGSEA. Trimming shortened V by 5 bases and J by 4 bases, and 18 bases separated the two germline ends. The length of the CDR3 is 15 residues.

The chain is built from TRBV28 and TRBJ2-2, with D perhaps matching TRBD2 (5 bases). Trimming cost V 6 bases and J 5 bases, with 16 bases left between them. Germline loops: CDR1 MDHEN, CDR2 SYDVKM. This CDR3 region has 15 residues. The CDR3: CASSIIAPGTGELFF. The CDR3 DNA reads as TGTGCCAGCAGCATAATAGCACCGGGAACCGGGGAGCTGTTTTTT.

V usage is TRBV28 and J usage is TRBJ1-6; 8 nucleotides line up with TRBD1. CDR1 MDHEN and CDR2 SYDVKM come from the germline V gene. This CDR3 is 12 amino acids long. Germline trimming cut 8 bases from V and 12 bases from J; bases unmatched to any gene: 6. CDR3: CASLRQGRPLHF. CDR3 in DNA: TGTGCCAGCTTGAGACAGGGGCGACCCCTCCACTTT. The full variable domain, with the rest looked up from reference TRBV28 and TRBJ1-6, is DVKVTQSSRYLVKRTGEKVFLECVQDMDHENMFWYRQDPGLGLRLIYFSYDVKMKEKGDIPEGYSVSREKKERFSLILESASTNQTSMYLCASLRQGRPLHFGNGTRLTVT.

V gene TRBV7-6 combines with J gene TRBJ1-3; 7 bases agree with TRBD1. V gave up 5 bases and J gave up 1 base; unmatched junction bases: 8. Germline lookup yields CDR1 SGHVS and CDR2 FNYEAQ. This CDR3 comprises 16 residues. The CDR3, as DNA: TGTGCCAGCAGCCGCGACAGGGCTCGATCTGGAAACACCATATATTTT. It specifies CASSRDRARSGNTIYF.

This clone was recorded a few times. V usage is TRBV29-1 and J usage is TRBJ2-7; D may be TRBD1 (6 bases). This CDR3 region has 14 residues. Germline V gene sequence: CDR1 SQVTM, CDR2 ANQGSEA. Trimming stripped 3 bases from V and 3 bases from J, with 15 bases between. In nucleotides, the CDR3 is TGCAGCGTTGAGCTTCGGGACACAGGCTACGAGCAGTACTTC. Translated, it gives CSVELRDTGYEQYF.

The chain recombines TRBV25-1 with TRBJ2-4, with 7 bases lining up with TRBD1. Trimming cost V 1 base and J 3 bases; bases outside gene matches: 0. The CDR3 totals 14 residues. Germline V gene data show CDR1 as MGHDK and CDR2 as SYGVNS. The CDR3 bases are TGTGCCAGCAGTGAATGGGACAGCAAAAACATTCAGTACTTC. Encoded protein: CASSEWDSKNIQYF. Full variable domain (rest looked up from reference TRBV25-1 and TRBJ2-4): EADIYQTPRYLVIGTGKKITLECSQTMGHDKMYWYQQDPGMELHLIHYSYGVNSTEKGDLSSESTVSRIRTEHFPLTLESARPSHTSQYLCASSEWDSKNIQYFGAGTRLSVL.

CDR3 protein: CASSYNRATNEKLFF. The CDR3 DNA sequence: TGTGCCAGCAGCTATAACAGGGCGACTAATGAAAAACTGTTTTTT. V is TRBV7-8 and J is TRBJ1-4, with TRBD1 as a possible D gene (6 bases). Germline assignment: CDR1 SGHVS and CDR2 FQNEAQ. The CDR3 length is 15 residues. The germline V and J ends were trimmed by 4 bases and 2 bases, with 11 bases remaining between them.

The CDR3 loop reads CASSRTGTGSYEQYF. The CDR3 region has the DNA TGTGCCAGTAGTCGAACGGGGACAGGCTCCTACGAGCAGTACTTC. The chain joins TRBV19 to TRBJ2-7, with 8 bases lining up with TRBD1. CDR3 length: 15 residues. V lost 5 bases to trimming and J lost 0 bases; unmatched junction nucleotides: 6. Looked up from germline, CDR1 is LNHDA and CDR2 is SQIVND (reference sequence). Drawing the rest from reference TRBV19 and TRBJ2-7, the complete variable domain is DGGITQSPKYLFRKEGQNVTLSCEQNLNHDAMYWYRQDPGQGLRLIYYSQIVNDFQKGDIAEGYSVSREKKESFPLTVTSAQKNPTAFYLCASSRTGTGSYEQYFGPGTRLTVT.

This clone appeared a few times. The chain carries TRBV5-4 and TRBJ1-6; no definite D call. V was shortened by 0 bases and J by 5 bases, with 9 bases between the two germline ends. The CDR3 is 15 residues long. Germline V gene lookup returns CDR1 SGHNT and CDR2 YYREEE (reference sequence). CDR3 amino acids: CASSLDGLNNSPLHF. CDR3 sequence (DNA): TGTGCCAGCAGCTTGGATGGACTCAATAATTCACCCCTCCACTTT.

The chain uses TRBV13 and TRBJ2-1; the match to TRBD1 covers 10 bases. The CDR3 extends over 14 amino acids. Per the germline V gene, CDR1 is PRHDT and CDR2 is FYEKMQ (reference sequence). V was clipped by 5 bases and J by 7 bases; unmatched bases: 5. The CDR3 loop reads CASSLGQGDNEQFF. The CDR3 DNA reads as TGTGCCAGCAGCCTCGGACAGGGGGATAATGAGCAGTTCTTC.

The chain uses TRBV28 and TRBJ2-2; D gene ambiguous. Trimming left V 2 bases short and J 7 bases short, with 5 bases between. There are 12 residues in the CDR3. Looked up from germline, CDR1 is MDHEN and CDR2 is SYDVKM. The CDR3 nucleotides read TGTGCCAGCAGTTTAATATTCGGGGAGCTGTTTTTT. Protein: CASSLIFGELFF.

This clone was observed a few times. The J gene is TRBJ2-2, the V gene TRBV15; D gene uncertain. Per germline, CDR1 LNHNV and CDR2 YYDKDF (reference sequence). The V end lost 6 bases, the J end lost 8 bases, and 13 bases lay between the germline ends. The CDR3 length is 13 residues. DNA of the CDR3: TGTGCCACCAGATTCCCGGTCAGGGGGGAGCTGTTTTTT. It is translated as CATRFPVRGELFF.

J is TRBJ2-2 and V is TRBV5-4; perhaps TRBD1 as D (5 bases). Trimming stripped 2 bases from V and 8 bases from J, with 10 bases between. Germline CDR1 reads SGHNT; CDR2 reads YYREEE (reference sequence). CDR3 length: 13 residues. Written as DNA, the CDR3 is TGTGCCAGCAGCTTAGGGGTCGGGGGGGAGCTGTTTTTT. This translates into CASSLGVGGELFF. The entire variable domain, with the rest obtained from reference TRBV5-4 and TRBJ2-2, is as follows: ETGVTQSPTHLIKTRGQQVTLRCSSQSGHNTVSWYQQALGQGPQFIFQYYREEENGRGNFPPRFSGLQFPNYSSELNVNALELDDSALYLCASSLGVGGELFFGEGSRLTVL.

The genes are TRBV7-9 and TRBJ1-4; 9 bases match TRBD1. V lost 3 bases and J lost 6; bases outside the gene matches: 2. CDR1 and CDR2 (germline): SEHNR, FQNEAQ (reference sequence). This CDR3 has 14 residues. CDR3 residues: CASSFGQGYEKLFF. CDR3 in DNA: TGTGCCAGCAGCTTCGGACAGGGGTATGAAAAACTGTTTTTT.

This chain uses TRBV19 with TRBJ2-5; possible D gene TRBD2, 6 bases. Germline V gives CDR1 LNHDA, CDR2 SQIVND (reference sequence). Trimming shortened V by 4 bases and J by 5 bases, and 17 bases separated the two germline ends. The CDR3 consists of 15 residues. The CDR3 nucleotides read TGTGCCAGTAGTAGGGGAGGCTCCATGGGGGAGACCCAGTACTTC. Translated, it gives CASSRGGSMGETQYF.

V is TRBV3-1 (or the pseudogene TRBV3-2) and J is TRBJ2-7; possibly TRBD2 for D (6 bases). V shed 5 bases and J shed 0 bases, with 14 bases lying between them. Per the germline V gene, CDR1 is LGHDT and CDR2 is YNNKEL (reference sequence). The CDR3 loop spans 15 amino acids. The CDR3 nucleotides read TGTGCCAGCAGCTATAGCGGAGTAGTCTCCTACGAGCAGTACTTC. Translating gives CASSYSGVVSYEQYF.

CDR3 nucleotides: TGTGCCTGGAGTGTACTAAGGGAAAAACTGTTTTTT. Amino acids: CAWSVLREKLFF. The V and J genes are TRBV30 and TRBJ1-4, with no clear D. V was trimmed by 0 bases and J by 8 bases, leaving 7 bases between them. Looked up from germline, CDR1 is GTSNPN and CDR2 is SVGIG (reference sequence). This CDR3 spans 12 amino acids.

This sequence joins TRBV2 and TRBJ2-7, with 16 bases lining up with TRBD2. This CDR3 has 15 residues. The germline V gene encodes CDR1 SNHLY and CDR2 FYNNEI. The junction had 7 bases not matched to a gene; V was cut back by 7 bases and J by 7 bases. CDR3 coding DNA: TGTGCCAGCACGGCGGGACTAGCGGGAGGGAGGGAGCAGTACTTC. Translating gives CASTAGLAGGREQYF. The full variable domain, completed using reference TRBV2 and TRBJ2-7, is EPEVTQTPSHQVTQMGQEVILRCVPISNHLYFYWYRQILGQKVEFLVSFYNNEISEKSEIFDDQFSVERPDGSNFTLKIRSTKLEDSAMYFCASTAGLAGGREQYFGPGTRLTVT.

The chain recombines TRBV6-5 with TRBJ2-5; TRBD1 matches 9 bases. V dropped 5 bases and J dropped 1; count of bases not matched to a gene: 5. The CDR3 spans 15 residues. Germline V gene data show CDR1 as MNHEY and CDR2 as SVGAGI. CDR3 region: CASSRWDRAQETQYF. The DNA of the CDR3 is TGTGCCAGCAGTCGCTGGGACAGGGCCCAAGAGACCCAGTACTTC.

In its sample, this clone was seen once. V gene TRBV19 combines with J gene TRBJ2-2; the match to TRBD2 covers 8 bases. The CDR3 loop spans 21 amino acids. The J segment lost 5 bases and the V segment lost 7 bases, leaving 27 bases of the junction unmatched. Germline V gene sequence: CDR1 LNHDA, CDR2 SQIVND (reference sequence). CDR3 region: CASTKPRSGSGRRDVTGELFF. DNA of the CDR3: TGTGCCAGTACCAAACCTCGAAGTGGGAGCGGGAGACGAGATGTGACCGGGGAGCTGTTTTTT. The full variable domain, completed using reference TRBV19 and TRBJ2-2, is DGGITQSPKYLFRKEGQNVTLSCEQNLNHDAMYWYRQDPGQGLRLIYYSQIVNDFQKGDIAEGYSVSREKKESFPLTVTSAQKNPTAFYLCASTKPRSGSGRRDVTGELFFGEGSRLTVL.

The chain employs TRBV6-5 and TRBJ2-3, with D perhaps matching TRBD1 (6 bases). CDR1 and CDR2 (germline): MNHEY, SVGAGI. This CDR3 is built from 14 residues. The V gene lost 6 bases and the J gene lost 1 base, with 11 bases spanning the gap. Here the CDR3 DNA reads TGTGCCAGCAGCCGACAGGAGGGCACAGATACGCAGTATTTT. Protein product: CASSRQEGTDTQYF.